Presented here are 4 T cell receptor beta chains from one specimen sequenced in a study of blood T cell repertoires in COVID-19. Repertoires were generated with immunoSEQ multiplex PCR, while TCRdb's copy carries only in-frame clones and drops some. The sample lists 250,000 to 300,000 clones; about 89% were seen once. The specimen sequenced was peripheral blood. These receptors were obtained from a man in his forties or fifties with acute or convalescent COVID-19.

The chain combines TRBV5-6 with TRBJ1-2; no clear D gene. The CDR3 extends over 12 amino acids. V dropped 0 bases and J dropped 5 bases, with 5 bases sitting between them. Germline-derived CDR1 and CDR2 are SGHDT and YYEEEE. The CDR3 loop is CASSLDGYGYTF. The CDR3 coding sequence is TGTGCCAGCAGCTTGGACGGTTATGGCTACACCTTC. The whole variable domain, filled in from reference TRBV5-6 and TRBJ1-2, reads DAGVTQSPTHLIKTRGQQVTLRCSPKSGHDTVSWYQQALGQGPQFIFQYYEEEERQRGNFPDRFSGHQFPNYSSELNVNALLLGDSALYLCASSLDGYGYTFGSGTRLTVV.

V usage is TRBV15 and J usage is TRBJ2-7, with TRBD1 matching over 8 bases. The V segment lost 5 bases and the J segment 4 bases; nucleotides outside the gene matches: 7. Germline lookup yields CDR1 LNHNV and CDR2 YYDKDF (reference sequence). The CDR3 totals 14 residues. CDR3 nucleotides: TGTGCCACCAGCCCTCCAGGGGGCCTTTACGAGCAGTACTTC. Translated, it gives CATSPPGGLYEQYF.

The V gene is TRBV2, the J gene TRBJ1-2; no reliable D call. Germline V gene sequence: CDR1 SNHLY, CDR2 FYNNEI. Trimming removed 3 bases at V and 2 bases at J, with 4 bases between. CDR3 length: 12 amino acids. DNA of the CDR3: TGTGCCAGCAGTGAGAGAAACTATGGCTACACCTTC. This codes for CASSERNYGYTF.

This chain connects TRBV2 to TRBJ2-3, with 8 bases fitting TRBD1. V lost 10 bases and J lost 7; bases outside the gene matches: 4. Germline V gene lookup returns CDR1 SNHLY and CDR2 FYNNEI. This CDR3 has 11 amino acids. The CDR3 nucleotides are TGTGCCACCCAGGGGGCCTATACGCAGTATTTT. This codes for CATQGAYTQYF.